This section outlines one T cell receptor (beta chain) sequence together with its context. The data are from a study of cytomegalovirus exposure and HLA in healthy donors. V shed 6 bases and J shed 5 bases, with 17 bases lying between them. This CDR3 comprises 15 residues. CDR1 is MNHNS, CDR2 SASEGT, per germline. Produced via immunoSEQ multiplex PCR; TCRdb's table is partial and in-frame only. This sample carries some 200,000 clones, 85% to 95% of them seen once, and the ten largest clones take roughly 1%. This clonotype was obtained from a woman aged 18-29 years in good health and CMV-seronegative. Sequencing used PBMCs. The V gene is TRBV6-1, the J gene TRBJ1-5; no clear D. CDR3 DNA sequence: TGTGCCAGCAGCCCAAGTATAGACTTTTATCAGCCCCAGCATTTT. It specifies CASSPSIDFYQPQHF.